The clone carrying this T cell receptor beta chain was detected a few times. What it binds is not known. The data are from a study of Graves' ophthalmopathy and Graves' hyperthyroidism. Study-level points and caveats: The study's model predicted ophthalmopathy progression at 70.59% sensitivity and about 72% specificity. Researchers report that a 13-signature model separated ophthalmopathy from stable hyperthyroidism, posting less than 90% sensitivity and 65% to 82% specificity. Most thyroid clonotypes expanded beyond 0.001 frequency were also found in blood.

The CDR3 length is 14 residues. The junction had 6 bases not matched to a gene; V was cut back by 6 bases and J by 2 bases. Germline lookup yields CDR1 LNHDA and CDR2 SQIVND (reference sequence). Moderate-to-severe activity, CAS ≥3, NOSPECS ≥4 and duration under 3 months were recorded for donors with ophthalmopathy. The authors amplified TCR beta CDR3 regions from RNA transcripts. First-round RT-PCR relied on HTBI primers, and a second-round multiplex PCR came next. TCRdb reprocessed the multiplex PCR reads via MiXCR and lists one record per CDR3 protein. The sample contains 240,000 or so distinct CDR3 sequences, around 50% of which appear only once.

The J gene is TRBJ1-1, the V gene TRBV19; 7 bases are shared with TRBD1. The source material was peripheral blood. This sequence was found in an adult man with Graves' ophthalmopathy. This CDR3 is CASRGRGLNTEAFF. As DNA, the CDR3 is TGTGCCAGTAGAGGCAGGGGGTTAAACACTGAAGCTTTCTTT.